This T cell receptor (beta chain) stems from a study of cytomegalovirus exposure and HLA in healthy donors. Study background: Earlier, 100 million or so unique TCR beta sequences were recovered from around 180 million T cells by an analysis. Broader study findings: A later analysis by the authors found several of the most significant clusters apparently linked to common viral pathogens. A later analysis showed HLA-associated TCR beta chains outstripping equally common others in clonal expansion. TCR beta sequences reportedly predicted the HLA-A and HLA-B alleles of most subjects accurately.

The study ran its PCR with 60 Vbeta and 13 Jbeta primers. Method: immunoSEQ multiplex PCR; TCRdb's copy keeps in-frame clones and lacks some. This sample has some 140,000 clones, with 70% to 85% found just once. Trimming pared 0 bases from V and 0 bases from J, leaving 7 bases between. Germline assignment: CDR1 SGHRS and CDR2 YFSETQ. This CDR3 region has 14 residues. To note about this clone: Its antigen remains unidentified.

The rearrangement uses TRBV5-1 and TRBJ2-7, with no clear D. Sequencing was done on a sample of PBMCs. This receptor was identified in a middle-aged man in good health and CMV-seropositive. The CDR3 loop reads CASSLGANSYEQYF. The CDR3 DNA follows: TGCGCCAGCAGCTTGGGGGCCAACTCCTACGAGCAGTACTTC.